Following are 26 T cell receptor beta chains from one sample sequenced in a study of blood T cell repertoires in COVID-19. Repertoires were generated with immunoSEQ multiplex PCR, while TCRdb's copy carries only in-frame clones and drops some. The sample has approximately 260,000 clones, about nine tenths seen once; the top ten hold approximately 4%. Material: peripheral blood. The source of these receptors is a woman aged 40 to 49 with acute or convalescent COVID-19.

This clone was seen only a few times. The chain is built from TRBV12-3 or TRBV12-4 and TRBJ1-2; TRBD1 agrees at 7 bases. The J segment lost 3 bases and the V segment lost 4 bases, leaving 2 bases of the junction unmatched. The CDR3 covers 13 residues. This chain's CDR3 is CASSSTGDYGYTF. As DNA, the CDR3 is TGTGCCAGCAGTTCAACAGGGGACTATGGCTACACCTTC.

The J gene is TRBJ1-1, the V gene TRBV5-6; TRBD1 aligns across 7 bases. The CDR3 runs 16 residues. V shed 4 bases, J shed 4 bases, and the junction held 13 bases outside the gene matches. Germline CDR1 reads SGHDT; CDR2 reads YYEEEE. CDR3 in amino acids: CASSRIKQGYGTEAFF. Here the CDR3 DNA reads TGTGCCAGCAGCCGAATTAAACAGGGGTACGGCACTGAAGCTTTCTTT.

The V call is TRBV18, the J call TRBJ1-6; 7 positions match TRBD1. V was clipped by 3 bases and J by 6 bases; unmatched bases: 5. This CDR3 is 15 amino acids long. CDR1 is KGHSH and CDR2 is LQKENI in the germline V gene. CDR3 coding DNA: TGTGCCAGCTCACCGCGACAGGGCCTTAATTCACCCCTCCACTTT. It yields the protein CASSPRQGLNSPLHF.

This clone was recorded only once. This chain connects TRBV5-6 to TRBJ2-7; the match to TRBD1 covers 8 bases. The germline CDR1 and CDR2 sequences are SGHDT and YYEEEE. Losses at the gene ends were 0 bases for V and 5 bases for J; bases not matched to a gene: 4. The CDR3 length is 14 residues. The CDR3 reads CASSLGTGKDEQYV. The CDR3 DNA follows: TGTGCCAGCAGCTTGGGGACAGGGAAGGACGAGCAGTACGTC.

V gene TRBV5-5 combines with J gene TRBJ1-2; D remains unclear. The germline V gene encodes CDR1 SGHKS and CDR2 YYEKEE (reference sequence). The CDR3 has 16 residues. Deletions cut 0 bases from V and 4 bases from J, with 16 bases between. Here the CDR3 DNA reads TGTGCCAGCAGCTTGGTTCACCACGAGGCAGTCTATGGCTACACCTTC. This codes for CASSLVHHEAVYGYTF.

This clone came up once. The CDR3 region is CASSYGEGQGGNGYTF. In DNA form, the CDR3 reads TGTGCCAGCAGTTACGGGGAGGGGCAGGGAGGCAATGGCTACACCTTC. The V call is TRBV6-6, the J call TRBJ1-2, with D possibly being TRBD1 (5 bases). V was pared by 2 bases and J by 6 bases, with 19 bases between. Germline lookup yields CDR1 MNHNY and CDR2 SVGAGI (reference sequence). The CDR3 length is 16 residues.

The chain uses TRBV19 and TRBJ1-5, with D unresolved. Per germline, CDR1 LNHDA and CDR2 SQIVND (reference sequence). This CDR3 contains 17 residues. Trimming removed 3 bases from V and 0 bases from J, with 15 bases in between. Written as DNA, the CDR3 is TGTGCCAGTAGTATTCCGGCCGGTAGCTATAGCAATCAGCCCCAGCATTTT. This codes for CASSIPAGSYSNQPQHF.

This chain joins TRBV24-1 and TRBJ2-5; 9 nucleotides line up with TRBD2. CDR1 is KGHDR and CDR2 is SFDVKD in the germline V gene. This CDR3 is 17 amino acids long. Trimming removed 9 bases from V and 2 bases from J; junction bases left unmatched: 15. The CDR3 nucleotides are TGTGCCACCGGATCAAAACTCCTAGCGGGGAGACAAGAGACCCAGTACTTC. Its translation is CATGSKLLAGRQETQYF.

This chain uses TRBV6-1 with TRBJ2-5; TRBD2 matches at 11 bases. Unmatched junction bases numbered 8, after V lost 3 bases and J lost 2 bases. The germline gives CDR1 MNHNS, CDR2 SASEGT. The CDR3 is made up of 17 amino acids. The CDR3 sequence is CASSDPLAGGHQETQYF. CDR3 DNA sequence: TGTGCCAGCAGTGACCCTCTAGCGGGGGGTCATCAAGAGACCCAGTACTTC.

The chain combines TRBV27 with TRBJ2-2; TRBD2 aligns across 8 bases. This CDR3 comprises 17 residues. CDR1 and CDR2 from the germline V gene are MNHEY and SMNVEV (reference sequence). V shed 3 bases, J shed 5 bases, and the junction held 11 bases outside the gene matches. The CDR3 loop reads CASSLVGRGANTGELFF. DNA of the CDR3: TGTGCCAGCAGTTTGGTTGGGCGGGGGGCCAATACCGGGGAGCTGTTTTTT.

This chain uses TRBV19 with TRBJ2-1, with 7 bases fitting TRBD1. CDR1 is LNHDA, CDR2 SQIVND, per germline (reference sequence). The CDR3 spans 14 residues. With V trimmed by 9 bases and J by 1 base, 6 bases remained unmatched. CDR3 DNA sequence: TGTGCCAGGACCGGGACAGTTTCCTACAATGAGCAGTTCTTC. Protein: CARTGTVSYNEQFF.

CDR3 sequence: CASSSYQGSSTDTQYF. In DNA, the CDR3 is TGTGCCAGCAGCTCTTATCAGGGGTCTAGCACAGATACGCAGTATTTT. J is TRBJ2-3 and V is TRBV11-3, with D possibly being TRBD1 (6 bases). V was trimmed by 4 bases and J by 0 bases, leaving 14 bases between them. The CDR3 has 16 residues. Germline CDR1 and CDR2: SGHNT and YENEEA.

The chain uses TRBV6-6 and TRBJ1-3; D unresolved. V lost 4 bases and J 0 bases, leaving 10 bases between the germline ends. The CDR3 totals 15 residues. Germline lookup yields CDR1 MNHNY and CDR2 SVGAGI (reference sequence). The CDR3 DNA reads TGTGCCAGCAGTTTGACTGCTATCTCTGGAAACACCATATATTTT. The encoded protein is CASSLTAISGNTIYF.

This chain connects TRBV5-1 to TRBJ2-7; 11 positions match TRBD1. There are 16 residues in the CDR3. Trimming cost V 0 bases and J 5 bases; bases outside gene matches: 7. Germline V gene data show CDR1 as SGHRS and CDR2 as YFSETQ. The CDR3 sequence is CASSLGPGTGGHEQYV. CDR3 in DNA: TGCGCCAGCAGCTTGGGACCCGGGACAGGGGGTCACGAGCAGTACGTC.

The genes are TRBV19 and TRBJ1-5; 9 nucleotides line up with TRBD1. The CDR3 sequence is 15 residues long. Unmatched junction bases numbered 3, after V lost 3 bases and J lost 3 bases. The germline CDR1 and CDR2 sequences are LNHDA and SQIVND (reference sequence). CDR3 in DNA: TGTGCCAGTAGTATTGGGACAGGGACCAATCAGCCCCAGCATTTT. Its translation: CASSIGTGTNQPQHF.

The CDR3 protein is CSVRRPGEEGYGYTF. The CDR3 bases are TGCAGCGTTCGTAGGCCGGGTGAGGAAGGCTATGGCTACACCTTC. V usage is TRBV29-1 and J usage is TRBJ1-2; D is unresolved. Germline V gives CDR1 SQVTM, CDR2 ANQGSEA. Trimming removed 5 bases at V and 4 bases at J, with 20 bases between. The CDR3 totals 15 residues.

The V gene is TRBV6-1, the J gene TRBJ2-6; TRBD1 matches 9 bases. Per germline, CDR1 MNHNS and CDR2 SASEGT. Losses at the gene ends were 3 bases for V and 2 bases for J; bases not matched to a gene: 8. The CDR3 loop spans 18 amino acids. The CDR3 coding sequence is TGTGCCAGCAGTGAGCTCCGGGACAGGGTACCTGGGGCCAACGTCCTGACTTTC. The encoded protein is CASSELRDRVPGANVLTF.

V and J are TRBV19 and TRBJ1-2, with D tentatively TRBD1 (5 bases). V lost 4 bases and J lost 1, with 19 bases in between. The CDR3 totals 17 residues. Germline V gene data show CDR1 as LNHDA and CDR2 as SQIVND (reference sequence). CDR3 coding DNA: TGTGCCAGTAGTACCCGGGAGGGGCGTCGCGATAACTATGGCTACACCTTC. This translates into CASSTREGRRDNYGYTF.

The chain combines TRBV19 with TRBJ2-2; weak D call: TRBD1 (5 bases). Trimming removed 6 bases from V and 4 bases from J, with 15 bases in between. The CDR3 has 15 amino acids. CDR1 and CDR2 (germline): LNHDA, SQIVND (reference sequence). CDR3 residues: CASSPGAGITGELFF. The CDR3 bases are TGTGCCAGTAGCCCTGGGGCCGGTATCACCGGGGAGCTGTTTTTT.

In DNA, the CDR3 is TGTGCCAGCAGGGTAGACACACGATTACTCTATGGCTACACCTTC. Translating it yields CASRVDTRLLYGYTF. The chain combines TRBV2 with TRBJ1-2; D remains unclear. V lost 6 bases to trimming and J lost 4 bases, with 18 bases between them. This CDR3 contains 15 residues. Germline V CDR1 and CDR2: SNHLY, FYNNEI. Complete variable domain (other parts from reference TRBV2 and TRBJ1-2): EPEVTQTPSHQVTQMGQEVILRCVPISNHLYFYWYRQILGQKVEFLVSFYNNEISEKSEIFDDQFSVERPDGSNFTLKIRSTKLEDSAMYFCASRVDTRLLYGYTFGSGTRLTVV.

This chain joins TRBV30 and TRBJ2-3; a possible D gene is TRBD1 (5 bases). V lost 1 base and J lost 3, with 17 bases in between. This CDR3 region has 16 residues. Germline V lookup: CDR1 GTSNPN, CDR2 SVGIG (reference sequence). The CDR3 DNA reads TGTGCCTGGAGTGATTCTTTCCGGCAGGGAACAGATACGCAGTATTTT. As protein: CAWSDSFRQGTDTQYF.

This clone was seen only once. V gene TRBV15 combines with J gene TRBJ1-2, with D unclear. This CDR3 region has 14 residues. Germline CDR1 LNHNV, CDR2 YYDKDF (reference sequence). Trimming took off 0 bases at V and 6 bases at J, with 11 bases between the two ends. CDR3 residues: CATSRERRVDGYTF. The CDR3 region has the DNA TGTGCCACCAGCAGAGAGCGACGGGTCGATGGCTACACCTTC.

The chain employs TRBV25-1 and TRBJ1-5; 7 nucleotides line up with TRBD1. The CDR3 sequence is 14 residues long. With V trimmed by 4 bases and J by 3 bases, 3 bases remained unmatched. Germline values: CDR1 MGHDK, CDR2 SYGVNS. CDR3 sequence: CASSGQGSNQPQHF. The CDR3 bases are TGTGCCAGCAGTGGACAGGGCTCCAATCAGCCCCAGCATTTT.

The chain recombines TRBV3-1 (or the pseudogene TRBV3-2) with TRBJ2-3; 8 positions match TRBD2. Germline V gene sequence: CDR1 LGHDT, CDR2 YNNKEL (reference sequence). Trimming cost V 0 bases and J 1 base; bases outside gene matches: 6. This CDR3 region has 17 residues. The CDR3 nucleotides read TGTGCCAGCAGCCAAGAGCCTGGAGCGGGGGGCACAGATACGCAGTATTTT. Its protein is CASSQEPGAGGTDTQYF.

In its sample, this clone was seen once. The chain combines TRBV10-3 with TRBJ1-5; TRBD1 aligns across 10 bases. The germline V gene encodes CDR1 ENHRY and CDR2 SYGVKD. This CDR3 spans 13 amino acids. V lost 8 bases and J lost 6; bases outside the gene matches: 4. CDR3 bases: TGTGCCATCGGACAGGGGGGGAGTCAGCCCCAGCATTTT. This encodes CAIGQGGSQPQHF.

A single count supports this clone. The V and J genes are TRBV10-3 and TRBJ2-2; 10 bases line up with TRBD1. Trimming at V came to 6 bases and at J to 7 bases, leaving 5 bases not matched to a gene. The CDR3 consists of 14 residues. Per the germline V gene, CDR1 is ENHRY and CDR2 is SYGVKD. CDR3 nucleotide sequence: TGTGCCATCAGACCGACAGGGGGCCACGGGGAGCTGTTTTTT. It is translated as CAIRPTGGHGELFF.